This T cell receptor (beta chain) was found in a study of T-cell reconstitution after alpha-beta-depleted transplantation in children. As it was prepared, the TCRbeta library received unique molecular identifiers. TCRdb reprocessed the PCR reads with MiXCR, giving one entry per CDR3 protein. This table holds a few hundred thousand distinct CDR3 sequences, 9.5% to 15% found once. Between the trimmed V and J ends, which lost 6 bases and 4 bases, there was a span of 15 bases. The CDR3 totals 14 residues. From germline, CDR1 is ENHRY and CDR2 SYGVKD. There are many counts of this clonotype. This TCR was recovered from a human donor who donated a stem cell graft to a child with combined immunodeficiency. The specimen was PBMCs from the stem cell graft donor, collected from the stem cell graft. The chain combines TRBV10-3 with TRBJ2-5; tentative D call: TRBD2 (7 bases). The CDR3 sequence is CAISGGPDGETQYF. As DNA, the CDR3 is TGTGCCATCAGCGGGGGGCCCGATGGAGAGACCCAGTACTTC.